Shown below are 29 T cell receptor beta chains from a single sample sequenced in a study of identical twins. Via MiXCR, TCRdb re-called the 5' RACE reads, giving one row per CDR3 protein. This sample has 280,000 or so distinct CDR3 sequences; about 8.1% occur once, and the top ten carry over 2%. Another study also made use of these data, one on yellow fever vaccine responses in identical twins.

Material for sequencing was memory (CD45RO+) T cells sorted from blood. Every receptor here comes from a woman aged 18-35 years in good health.

This clonotype has a handful of counts. The chain joins TRBV2 to TRBJ1-2; D is perhaps TRBD1 (6 bases). The CDR3 is 12 amino acids. The germline V and J ends were trimmed by 11 bases and 8 bases, with 18 bases remaining between them. Germline V gives CDR1 SNHLY, CDR2 FYNNEI. CDR3 sequence (DNA): TGTGCCGACGGAGGGGGTGGTCTAGGCTACACCTTC. It encodes CADGGGGLGYTF.

The sample holds a few counts of this clonotype. V and J are TRBV19 and TRBJ2-1; 14 bases fit TRBD2. Germline CDR1 is LNHDA and CDR2 is SQIVND (reference sequence). This CDR3 region has 16 residues. V was clipped by 5 bases and J by 9 bases; unmatched bases: 9. As DNA, the CDR3 is TGTGCCAGTAGTCCCAGACTAGCGGGAGGGCTAGTTGAGCAGTTCTTC. Translated: CASSPRLAGGLVEQFF.

This clonotype was counted at least ten times. The chain recombines TRBV4-1 with TRBJ1-1; D gene ambiguous. With 0 bases removed from V and 1 base from J, the gap between germline ends came to 9 bases. The germline V gene encodes CDR1 MGHRA and CDR2 YSYEKL. CDR3 size: 15 residues. The CDR3 DNA sequence: TGCGCCAGCAGCCAAGATGGGCAGCAGAACACTGAAGCTTTCTTT. Encoded protein: CASSQDGQQNTEAFF.

This clonotype occurred many times. The chain links TRBV29-1 to TRBJ2-3, with D perhaps matching TRBD2 (5 bases). The CDR3 length is 14 residues. Trimming took off 7 bases at V and 5 bases at J, with 19 bases between the two ends. Germline CDR1 and CDR2: SQVTM and ANQGSEA. For the CDR3, the DNA is TGCAGCGCCGGGAAGCGGTCAAAGGAAGATACGCAGTATTTT. This encodes CSAGKRSKEDTQYF.

This clonotype was detected ten times or more. The CDR3 sequence: CASSLSSTSGTNTQYF. CDR3 coding DNA: TGTGCCAGCAGCTTAAGTTCGACTAGCGGGACGAATACGCAGTATTTT. V and J are TRBV7-3 and TRBJ2-3; 11 bases are shared with TRBD2. V shed 1 base and J 7 bases; nucleotides not matched to a gene: 7. Germline CDR1 SGHTA, CDR2 FQGTGA. The CDR3 has 16 residues.

The table lists this clonotype with many counts. CDR3 sequence reads: CASSFPSRGTQYF. Written as DNA, the CDR3 is TGTGCCAGCAGCTTTCCTTCTAGGGGGACCCAGTACTTC. The V gene is TRBV7-6, the J gene TRBJ2-5, with D tentatively TRBD1 (5 bases). Trimming took 3 bases from V and 7 from J, leaving 12 bases between them. This CDR3 has 13 residues. Germline values: CDR1 SGHVS, CDR2 FNYEAQ.

In regard to this clonotype: A read error may be the cause here, since a much bigger clone is one base away. No conserved phenylalanine or tryptophan is present at the end of the CDR3, so a read error is the likely explanation. J is TRBJ2-3 and V is TRBV6-5; tentative D call: TRBD2 (6 bases). The V end was cut by 8 bases, the J end by 6 bases, with 9 bases between. The CDR3 has 11 residues. Per the germline V gene, CDR1 is MNHEY and CDR2 is SVGAGI. CDR3 protein: CASGLADTQYL. The CDR3 DNA is TGTGCCAGCGGGCTAGCGGATACGCAGTATCTT.

This clonotype was seen a handful of times. V usage is TRBV29-1 and J usage is TRBJ2-5; D gene uncertain. CDR1 is SQVTM and CDR2 is ANQGSEA in the germline V gene. The V end was cut by 3 bases, the J end by 2 bases, with 7 bases between. This CDR3 region has 12 residues. CDR3 sequence: CSVEVQQETQYF. CDR3 in DNA: TGCAGCGTTGAGGTACAACAAGAGACCCAGTACTTC.

This clonotype was seen many times. The chain links TRBV6-1 to TRBJ1-5; D gene uncertain. The CDR3 length is 15 residues. The germline V gene has CDR1 MNHNS and CDR2 SASEGT. V was shortened by 0 bases and J by 6 bases, with 12 bases between the two germline ends. The DNA of the CDR3 is TGTGCCAGCAGTGAAGCGCCCGGTTCCAGTCAGCCCCAGCATTTT. As protein: CASSEAPGSSQPQHF.

This clonotype appeared a few times. The chain employs TRBV5-1 and TRBJ1-4, with D possibly being TRBD1 (5 bases). There are 17 residues in the CDR3. Germline CDR1 reads SGHRS; CDR2 reads YFSETQ. Trimming pared 0 bases from V and 5 bases from J, leaving 17 bases between. Here the CDR3 DNA reads TGCGCCAGCAGCTTGGATGGGGCCAGGACTTCAAATGAAAAACTGTTTTTT. Its translation is CASSLDGARTSNEKLFF.

There are a few counts of this clonotype. The chain combines TRBV7-9 with TRBJ2-7, with D unresolved. Trimming shortened V by 3 bases and J by 3 bases, and 3 bases separated the two germline ends. In germline, CDR1 is SEHNR, CDR2 FQNEAQ (reference sequence). This CDR3 is built from 11 residues. The CDR3 here is CASSFNYEQYF. Written as DNA, the CDR3 is TGTGCCAGCAGCTTCAACTACGAGCAGTACTTC.

This clonotype was picked up a small number of times. The chain is built from TRBV18 and TRBJ1-1, with unresolved D. The germline gives CDR1 KGHSH, CDR2 LQKENI. CDR3 length equals 16 residues. Trimming left V 1 base short and J 0 bases short, with 12 bases between. The CDR3 loop reads CASSPRVLSVNTEAFF. In nucleotides, the CDR3 is TGTGCCAGCTCACCACGAGTCTTGTCAGTGAACACTGAAGCTTTCTTT. The complete variable domain, with remaining parts taken from reference TRBV18 and TRBJ1-1, reads NAGVMQNPRHLVRRRGQEARLRCSPMKGHSHVYWYRQLPEEGLKFMVYLQKENIIDESGMPKERFSAEFPKEGPSILRIQQVVRGDSAAYFCASSPRVLSVNTEAFFGQGTRLTVV.

This clonotype was picked up a small number of times. V is TRBV5-6 and J is TRBJ2-5; D is perhaps TRBD1 (5 bases). This CDR3 comprises 16 residues. Deletions cut 4 bases from V and 0 bases from J, with 16 bases between. Per germline, CDR1 SGHDT and CDR2 YYEEEE. CDR3 protein: CASSVRIRAYQETQYF. For the CDR3, the DNA is TGTGCCAGCAGCGTCCGAATCAGGGCCTACCAAGAGACCCAGTACTTC.

This clonotype came up many times. The chain couples TRBV3-1 to TRBJ2-7; the match to TRBD1 covers 7 bases. With V trimmed by 2 bases and J by 2 bases, 0 bases remained unmatched. The germline CDR1 and CDR2 sequences are LGHDT and YNNKEL (reference sequence). This CDR3 comprises 13 residues. The CDR3 DNA is TGTGCCAGCAGCCAAAGGGGGCCCTACGAGCAGTACTTC. This translates into CASSQRGPYEQYF.

The sample holds one count of this clonotype. The gene calls are TRBV20-1 and TRBJ2-1, with a possible D match to TRBD2 (5 bases). V gave up 6 bases and J gave up 5 bases, with 20 bases separating them. Per germline, CDR1 DFQATT and CDR2 SNEGSKA (reference sequence). The CDR3 contains 15 residues. The CDR3 DNA follows: TGCAGTGCCGGAGAAAAAGCGCAGAGGGACAATGAGCAGTTCTTC. It translates to CSAGEKAQRDNEQFF.

The chain employs TRBV7-9 and TRBJ2-2; D may be TRBD1 (5 bases). This CDR3 contains 17 residues. The germline CDR1 and CDR2 sequences are SEHNR and FQNEAQ (reference sequence). Trimming pared 0 bases from V and 5 bases from J, leaving 16 bases between. Written as DNA, the CDR3 is TGTGCCAGCAGCTTAGCATTCCGGCAGGGTGAAACCGGGGAGCTGTTTTTT. Encoded protein: CASSLAFRQGETGELFF.

This clonotype was found a few times. This chain links TRBV5-5 with TRBJ2-3; D not certain. The CDR3 extends over 13 amino acids. The ends were cut back, 0 bases at V and 6 bases at J, with 8 bases in the middle. Germline V lookup: CDR1 SGHKS, CDR2 YYEKEE (reference sequence). Here the CDR3 reads CASSLAPTDTQYF. CDR3 coding DNA: TGTGCCAGCAGCTTGGCCCCAACGGATACGCAGTATTTT.

This clonotype was counted a few times. This chain uses TRBV19 with TRBJ1-5; 7 bases match TRBD1. CDR1 is LNHDA, CDR2 SQIVND, per germline (reference sequence). V lost 4 bases to trimming and J lost 5 bases; unmatched junction nucleotides: 11. There are 16 residues in the CDR3. Here the CDR3 DNA reads TGTGCCAGTAGTACCCTCGGAAGACAGGGCGATCAGCCCCAGCATTTT. Residues: CASSTLGRQGDQPQHF.

In the case of this clonotype: With a much larger clone just one base away, this may be a read error. The chain is built from TRBV3-1 and TRBJ2-2; 7 bases are a match to TRBD1. The CDR3 is 15 residues long. CDR1 and CDR2 from the germline V gene are LGHDT and YNNKEL (reference sequence). The CDR3 DNA reads as TGTGCCAGCAGCCGGGACAGAGCGAACACCTGGGAGCTGTTTTTT. This translates into CASSRDRANTWELFF.

This clonotype was counted between two and nine times. V usage is TRBV11-1 and J usage is TRBJ2-1; D is perhaps TRBD1 (7 bases). The V and J ends lost 5 bases and 0 bases respectively, with 29 bases between them. CDR3 length equals 21 residues. Looked up from germline, CDR1 is SGHAT and CDR2 is FQDESV (reference sequence). The CDR3 spells CASSRLPPHRGLGSSYNEQFF. The CDR3 DNA sequence: TGTGCCAGCAGCCGTCTACCCCCCCACAGGGGACTCGGGAGCTCCTACAATGAGCAGTTCTTC.

The V call is TRBV4-1, the J call TRBJ2-7; D is uncertain. The length of the CDR3 is 14 residues. Germline CDR1 reads MGHRA; CDR2 reads YSYEKL. Trimming removed 0 bases from V and 1 base from J, with 7 bases in between. CDR3 coding DNA: TGCGCCAGCAGCCAAGATTTCAGTTCCTACGAGCAGTACGTC. As protein: CASSQDFSSYEQYV.

This clonotype has just a few counts. The chain combines TRBV20-1 with TRBJ2-5; weak D call: TRBD1 (6 bases). This CDR3 spans 15 amino acids. V shed 3 bases and J shed 2 bases, with 16 bases lying between them. Per the germline V gene, CDR1 is DFQATT and CDR2 is SNEGSKA (reference sequence). This CDR3 reads CSAREQGFPQETQYF. The DNA of the CDR3 is TGCAGTGCTAGGGAACAGGGCTTTCCTCAAGAGACCCAGTACTTC.

The chain recombines TRBV9 with TRBJ2-3, with 8 bases identical to TRBD1. The germline CDR1 and CDR2 sequences are SGDLS and YYNGEE. CDR3 length: 14 amino acids. The V segment lost 0 bases and the J segment 3 bases; nucleotides outside the gene matches: 0. CDR3 sequence: CASSVDRGTDTQYF. The CDR3 nucleotides read TGTGCCAGCAGCGTAGACAGGGGGACAGATACGCAGTATTTT.

This clonotype was counted a few times. The chain recombines TRBV20-1 with TRBJ2-7; 11 nucleotides match TRBD1. The germline CDR1 and CDR2 sequences are DFQATT and SNEGSKA (reference sequence). The CDR3 runs to 16 residues. Trimming cost V 0 bases and J 3 bases; bases outside gene matches: 7. DNA for the CDR3: TGCAGTGCTAGAGATCCTGGACAGGGGGCTAACTACGAGCAGTACGTC. Translating gives CSARDPGQGANYEQYV.

This clonotype was seen more than once but under ten times. The J gene is TRBJ2-3, the V gene TRBV24-1, with 11 positions matching TRBD2. This CDR3 has 17 residues. V shed 5 bases, J shed 3 bases, and the junction held 9 bases outside the gene matches. Germline V gene sequence: CDR1 KGHDR, CDR2 SFDVKD. The CDR3 region is CATSGVTSGIPTDTQYF. Written as DNA, the CDR3 is TGTGCCACCAGTGGAGTGACTAGCGGGATACCTACAGATACGCAGTATTTT.

This clonotype showed up many times. V and J are TRBV5-1 and TRBJ2-5; tentatively, D is TRBD1 (5 bases). This CDR3 contains 15 residues. In germline, CDR1 is SGHRS, CDR2 YFSETQ. The V and J ends lost 1 base and 1 base respectively, with 11 bases between them. DNA for the CDR3: TGCGCCAGCAGCTTGATGGGGCAGTCCCAAGAGACCCAGTACTTC. It translates to CASSLMGQSQETQYF.

This chain uses TRBV7-8 with TRBJ1-2; D not certain. The CDR3 length is 13 residues. CDR1 is SGHVS, CDR2 FQNEAQ, per germline. The V end lost 3 bases, the J end lost 2 bases, and 7 bases lay between the germline ends. The CDR3 nucleotides read TGTGCCAGCAGCTTCTCCCTGAACTATGGCTACACCTTC. As protein: CASSFSLNYGYTF.

V is TRBV28 and J is TRBJ1-2; 8 nucleotides match TRBD1. V lost 3 bases, J lost 7 bases, and 7 bases stayed unmatched. Looked up from germline, CDR1 is MDHEN and CDR2 is SYDVKM. This CDR3 comprises 14 residues. The CDR3 nucleotides read TGTGCCAGCAGTTTTCCGACAGGGGCGCGTGGCTACACCTTC. Protein: CASSFPTGARGYTF.

This clonotype was seen ten or more times. Compared with germline, one end of the junction differs, possibly owing to a read error. The chain uses TRBV12-3 or TRBV12-4 and TRBJ2-3; 7 bases match TRBD1. The CDR3 loop spans 15 amino acids. The CDR3 nucleotides read TGTGCCAGCAGCCCCCTTGGGGACAGCAAAGATACGCAGTATTTT. Protein: CASSPLGDSKDTQYF.